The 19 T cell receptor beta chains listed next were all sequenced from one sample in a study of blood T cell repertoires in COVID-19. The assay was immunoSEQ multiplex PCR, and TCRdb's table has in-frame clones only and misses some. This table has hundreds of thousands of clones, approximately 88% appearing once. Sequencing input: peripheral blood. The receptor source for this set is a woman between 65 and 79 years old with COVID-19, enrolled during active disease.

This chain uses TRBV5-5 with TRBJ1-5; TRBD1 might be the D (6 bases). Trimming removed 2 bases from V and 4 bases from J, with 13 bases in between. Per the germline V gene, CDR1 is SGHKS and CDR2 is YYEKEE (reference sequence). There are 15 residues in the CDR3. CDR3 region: CASSFTGRGNQPQHF. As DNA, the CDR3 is TGTGCCAGCAGCTTTACAGGGAGGGGGAATCAGCCCCAGCATTTT.

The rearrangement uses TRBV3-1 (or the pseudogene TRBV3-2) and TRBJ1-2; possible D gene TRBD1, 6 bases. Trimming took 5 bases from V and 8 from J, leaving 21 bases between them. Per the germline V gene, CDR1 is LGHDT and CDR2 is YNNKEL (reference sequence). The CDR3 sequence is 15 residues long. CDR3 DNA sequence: TGTGCCAGCAGCGCCCCAGGAACAGGGCAAGAGGGCTACACCTTC. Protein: CASSAPGTGQEGYTF.

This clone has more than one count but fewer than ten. The CDR3 DNA is TGCGCCAGCGAAGAAGGGAGAGGCGGTCAGCCCCAGCATTTT. Its translation is CASEEGRGGQPQHF. The chain combines TRBV4-1 with TRBJ1-5; D is uncertain. Germline CDR1 is MGHRA and CDR2 is YSYEKL. The CDR3 has 14 amino acids. The ends were cut back, 8 bases at V and 6 bases at J, with 17 bases in the middle.

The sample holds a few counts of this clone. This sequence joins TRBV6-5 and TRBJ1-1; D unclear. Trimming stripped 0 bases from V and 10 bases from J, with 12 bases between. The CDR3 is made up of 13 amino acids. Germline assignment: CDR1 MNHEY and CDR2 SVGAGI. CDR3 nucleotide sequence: TGTGCCAGCAGTTACTCGGTGGGCAGCACAGCTTTCTTT. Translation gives CASSYSVGSTAFF.

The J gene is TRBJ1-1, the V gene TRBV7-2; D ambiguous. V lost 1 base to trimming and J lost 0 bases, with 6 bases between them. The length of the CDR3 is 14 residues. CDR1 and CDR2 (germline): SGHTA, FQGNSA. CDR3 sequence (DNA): TGTGCCAGCAGCTTAGGTCAGATGAACACTGAAGCTTTCTTT. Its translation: CASSLGQMNTEAFF.

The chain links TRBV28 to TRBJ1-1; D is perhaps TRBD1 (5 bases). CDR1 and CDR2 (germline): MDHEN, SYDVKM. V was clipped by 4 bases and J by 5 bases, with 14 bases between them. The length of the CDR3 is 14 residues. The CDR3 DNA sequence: TGTGCCAGCAGTTGGAGGGGTAGAAGAACTGAAGCTTTCTTT. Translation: CASSWRGRRTEAFF.

Here the CDR3 reads CASSPSGNTIYF. The CDR3 DNA sequence: TGTGCCAGCTCACCGAGTGGAAACACCATATATTTT. The rearrangement joins TRBV18 to TRBJ1-3; D is ambiguous. V was clipped by 3 bases and J by 3 bases, with 3 bases between them. The germline V gene has CDR1 KGHSH and CDR2 LQKENI. The CDR3 is made up of 12 amino acids.

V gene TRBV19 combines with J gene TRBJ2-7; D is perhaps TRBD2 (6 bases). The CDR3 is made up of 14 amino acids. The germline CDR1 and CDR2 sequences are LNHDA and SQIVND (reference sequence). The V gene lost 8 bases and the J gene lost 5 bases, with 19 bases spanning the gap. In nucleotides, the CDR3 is TGTGCCAGTTCGCCGACTAGTTGGAGCCACGAGCAGTACTTC. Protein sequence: CASSPTSWSHEQYF.

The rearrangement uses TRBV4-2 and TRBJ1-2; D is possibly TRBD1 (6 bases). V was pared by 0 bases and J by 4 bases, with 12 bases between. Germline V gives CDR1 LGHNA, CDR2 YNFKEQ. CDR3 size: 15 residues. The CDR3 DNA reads TGTGCCAGCAGCCAAGAAATACGAGGGGGCTATGGCTACACCTTC. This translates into CASSQEIRGGYGYTF.

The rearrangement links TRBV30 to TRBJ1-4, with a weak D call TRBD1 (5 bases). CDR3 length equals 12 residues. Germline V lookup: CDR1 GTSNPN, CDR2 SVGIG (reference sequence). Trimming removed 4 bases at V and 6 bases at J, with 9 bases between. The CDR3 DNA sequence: TGTGCCTGGAACGGGGGTGATGAAAAACTGTTTTTT. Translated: CAWNGGDEKLFF.

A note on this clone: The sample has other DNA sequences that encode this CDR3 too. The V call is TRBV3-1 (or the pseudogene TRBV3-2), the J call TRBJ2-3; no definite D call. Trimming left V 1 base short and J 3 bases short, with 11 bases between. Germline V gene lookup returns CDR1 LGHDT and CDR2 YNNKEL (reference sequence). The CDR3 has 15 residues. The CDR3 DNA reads TGTGCCAGCAGCCAAGGGCGTTCAGGTACAGATACGCAGTATTTT. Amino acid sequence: CASSQGRSGTDTQYF.

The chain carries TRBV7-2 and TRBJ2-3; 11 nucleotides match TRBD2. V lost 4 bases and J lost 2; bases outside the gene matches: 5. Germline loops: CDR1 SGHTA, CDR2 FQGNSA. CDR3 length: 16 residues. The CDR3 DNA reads TGTGCCAGCAGCTCTGGGACTAGCGGAATCACAGATACGCAGTATTTT. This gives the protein CASSSGTSGITDTQYF.

The CDR3 protein is CSPARGPEAFF. CDR3 DNA: TGCAGCCCGGCCAGGGGGCCTGAAGCTTTCTTT. The genes are TRBV29-1 and TRBJ1-1; TRBD1 matches at 8 bases. V was clipped by 8 bases and J by 6 bases; unmatched bases: 5. Germline V gene lookup returns CDR1 SQVTM and CDR2 ANQGSEA. The CDR3 contains 11 residues.

DNA for the CDR3: TGTGCCAGCAGCGAGCGGGCTGGAAACACCATATATTTT. Translated, it gives CASSERAGNTIYF. The genes are TRBV28 and TRBJ1-3; D uncertain. CDR1 is MDHEN and CDR2 is SYDVKM in the germline V gene. V lost 6 bases and J 2 bases, leaving 8 bases between the germline ends. This CDR3 comprises 13 residues.

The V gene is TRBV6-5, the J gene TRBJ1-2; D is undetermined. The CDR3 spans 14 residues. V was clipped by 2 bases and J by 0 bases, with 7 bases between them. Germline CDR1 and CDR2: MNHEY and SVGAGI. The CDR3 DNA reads TGTGCCAGCAGTTACAAGCTTTCTAACTATGGCTACACCTTC. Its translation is CASSYKLSNYGYTF.

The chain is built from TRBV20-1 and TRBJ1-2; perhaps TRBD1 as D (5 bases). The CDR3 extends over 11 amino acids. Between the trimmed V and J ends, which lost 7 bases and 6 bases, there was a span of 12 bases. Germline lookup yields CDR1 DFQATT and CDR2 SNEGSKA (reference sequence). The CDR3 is CSDAQTDGYTF. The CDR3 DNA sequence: TGCAGTGACGCACAGACAGATGGCTACACCTTC.

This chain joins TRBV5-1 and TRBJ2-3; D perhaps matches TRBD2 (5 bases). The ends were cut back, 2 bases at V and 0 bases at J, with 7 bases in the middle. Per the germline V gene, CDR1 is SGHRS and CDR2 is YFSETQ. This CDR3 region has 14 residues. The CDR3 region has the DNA TGCGCCAGCAGCTTAGACTATAGCACAGATACGCAGTATTTT. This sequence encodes CASSLDYSTDTQYF.

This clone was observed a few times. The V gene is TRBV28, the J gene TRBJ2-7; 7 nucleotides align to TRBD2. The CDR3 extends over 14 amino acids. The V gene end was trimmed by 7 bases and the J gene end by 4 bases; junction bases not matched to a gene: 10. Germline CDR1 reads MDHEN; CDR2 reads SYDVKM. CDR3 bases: TGTGCCAGCACCCCCCCGGGAGGACCATACGAGCAGTACTTC. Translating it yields CASTPPGGPYEQYF.

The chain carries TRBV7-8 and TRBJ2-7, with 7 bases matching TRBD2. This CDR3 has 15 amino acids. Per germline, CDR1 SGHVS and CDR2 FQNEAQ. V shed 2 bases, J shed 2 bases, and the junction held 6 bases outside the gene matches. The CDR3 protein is CASSLRTGGTYEQYF. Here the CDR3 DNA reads TGTGCCAGCAGCTTAAGAACGGGAGGAACCTACGAGCAGTACTTC.